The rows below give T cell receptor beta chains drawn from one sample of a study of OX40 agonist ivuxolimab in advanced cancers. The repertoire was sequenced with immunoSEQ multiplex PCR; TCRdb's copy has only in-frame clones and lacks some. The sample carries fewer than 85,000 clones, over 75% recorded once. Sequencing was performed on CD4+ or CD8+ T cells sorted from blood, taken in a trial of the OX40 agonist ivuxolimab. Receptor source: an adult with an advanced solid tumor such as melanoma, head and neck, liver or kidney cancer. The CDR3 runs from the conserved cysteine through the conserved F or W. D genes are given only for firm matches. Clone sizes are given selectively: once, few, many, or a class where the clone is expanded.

CDR3aa: CATQEYRARDEQYF
CDR3nt: TGCGCCACTCAAGAGTATCGGGCTCGGGACGAGCAGTACTTC
j_gene: TRBJ2-7
len: 14
v_gene: TRBV10-2
d_gene: NA
abundance: NA

CDR3aa: CASRAGEGSEAFF
CDR3nt: TGCGCCAGCCGAGCAGGGGAGGGATCTGAAGCTTTCTTT
j_gene: TRBJ1-1
len: 13
v_gene: TRBV10-2
d_gene: NA
abundance: NA

CDR3aa: CASSEFGWANRETEAFF
CDR3nt: TGTGCCAGCAGTGAATTCGGTTGGGCTAACAGGGAGACTGAAGCTTTCTTT
j_gene: TRBJ1-1
len: 17
v_gene: TRBV6-1
d_gene: NA
abundance: once

CDR3aa: CASSFETGQATNSPLHF
CDR3nt: TGTGCCAGCAGCTTTGAGACCGGACAGGCCACCAATTCACCCCTCCACTTT
j_gene: TRBJ1-6
len: 17
v_gene: TRBV12-1
d_gene: NA
abundance: NA

CDR3aa: CASSPLLSGGSYEQYF
CDR3nt: TGTGCCAGCAGTCCACTTCTGTCAGGGGGCTCCTACGAGCAGTACTTC
j_gene: TRBJ2-7
len: 16
v_gene: TRBV27
d_gene: TRBD1
abundance: NA

CDR3aa: CASSLAPLGVGYTF
CDR3nt: TGCGCCAGCAGCTTGGCTCCCCTCGGAGTTGGCTACACCTTC
j_gene: TRBJ1-2
len: 14
v_gene: TRBV5-1
d_gene: NA
abundance: few

CDR3aa: CASTTSGRSYEQYF
CDR3nt: TGTGCCAGCACGACTAGCGGGAGGTCCTACGAGCAGTACTTC
j_gene: TRBJ2-7
len: 14
v_gene: TRBV19
d_gene: TRBD2
abundance: NA

CDR3aa: CASRTTAKGTEAFF
CDR3nt: TGTGCCAGCAGAACGACAGCCAAGGGGACTGAAGCTTTCTTT
j_gene: TRBJ1-1
len: 14
v_gene: TRBV6-1
d_gene: NA
abundance: NA

CDR3aa: CASSLTLTGAYEQYF
CDR3nt: TGTGCCAGCAGCTTAACCTTGACAGGAGCCTACGAGCAGTACTTC
j_gene: TRBJ2-7
len: 15
v_gene: TRBV7-9
d_gene: NA
abundance: NA

CDR3aa: CASSHPRGTSGRLTDTQYF
CDR3nt: TGCGCCAGCAGCCACCCTCGGGGGACTAGCGGGAGGTTGACAGATACGCAGTATTTT
j_gene: TRBJ2-3
len: 19
v_gene: TRBV4-1
d_gene: TRBD2
abundance: NA

CDR3aa: CASSKALLPTSRETQYF
CDR3nt: TGTGCCAGCAGCAAAGCGCTTCTGCCGACTAGCAGAGAGACCCAGTACTTC
j_gene: TRBJ2-5
len: 17
v_gene: TRBV21-1
d_gene: NA
abundance: NA

CDR3aa: CAIGVRGDYEQYF
CDR3nt: TGTGCCATAGGGGTCAGGGGGGACTACGAGCAGTACTTC
j_gene: TRBJ2-7
len: 13
v_gene: TRBV10-3
d_gene: NA
abundance: many

CDR3aa: CASSRNSNEKLFF
CDR3nt: TGTGCCAGCAGCCGGAACTCGAATGAAAAACTGTTTTTT
j_gene: TRBJ1-4
len: 13
v_gene: TRBV7-9
d_gene: NA
abundance: NA

CDR3aa: CASSYRDRDTQYF
CDR3nt: TGTGCCAGCAGTTACCGCGATCGAGATACGCAGTATTTT
j_gene: TRBJ2-3
len: 13
v_gene: TRBV6-5
d_gene: NA
abundance: NA